The entry below gives a single TCR beta chain sequence along with its context. The RNA, 0.5 to 1 ug, was put through reverse transcription using random hexamers. One entry per CDR3 protein results from TCRdb running MiXCR on the immunoSEQ multiplex PCR reads. The sample holds some 120,000 distinct CDR3 sequences; approximately 95% are singletons and the top ten take roughly 0.32%. The patients who served as multiple sclerosis controls were treatment-naive and had stable or active relapsing-remitting disease that fulfilled the revised McDonald criteria. V lost 5 bases and J lost 4, with 7 bases in between. This CDR3 spans 12 amino acids. Germline V lookup: CDR1 LGHDT, CDR2 YNNKEL (reference sequence). The data were taken from a study of CD8 T cells in Susac syndrome.

The sequenced material came from CD8+ T cells from PBMCs. V and J are TRBV3-1 and TRBJ2-3; no clear D. The source is a human donor with multiple sclerosis. Here the CDR3 reads CASSWNPDTQYF. Here the CDR3 DNA reads TGTGCCAGCAGCTGGAACCCAGATACGCAGTATTTT.